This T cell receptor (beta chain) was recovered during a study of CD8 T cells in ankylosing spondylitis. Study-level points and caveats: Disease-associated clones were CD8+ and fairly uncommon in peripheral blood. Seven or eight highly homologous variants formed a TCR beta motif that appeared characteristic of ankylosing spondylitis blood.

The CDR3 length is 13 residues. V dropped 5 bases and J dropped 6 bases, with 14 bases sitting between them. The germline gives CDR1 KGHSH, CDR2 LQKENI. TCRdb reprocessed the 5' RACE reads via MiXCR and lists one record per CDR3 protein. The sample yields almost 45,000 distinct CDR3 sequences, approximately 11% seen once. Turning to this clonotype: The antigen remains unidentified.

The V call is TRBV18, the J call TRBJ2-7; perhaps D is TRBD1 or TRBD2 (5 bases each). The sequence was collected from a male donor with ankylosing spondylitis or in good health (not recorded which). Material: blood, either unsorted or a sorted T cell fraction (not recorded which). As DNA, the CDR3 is TGTGCCAGCTCAACGGGACCGATTGTCGAGCAGTACTTC. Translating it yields CASSTGPIVEQYF.